Following are 8 T cell receptor beta chains from one sample sequenced in a study of CD4+ T cells in melanoma. Libraries were prepared by immunoSEQ multiplex PCR; TCRdb keeps only in-frame clonotypes and omits some of them. The table shows fewer than 20,000 clones, with roughly 80% occurring only once. Sequencing used cells from a culture (not recorded whether cultured in vitro). Receptors originate from a human donor with melanoma.

The chain couples TRBV9 to TRBJ1-3; D call uncertain. Germline CDR1 and CDR2: SGDLS and YYNGEE. V was trimmed by 5 bases and J by 0 bases, leaving 12 bases between them. CDR3 size: 15 residues. The CDR3 DNA sequence: TGTGCCAGCAGTCAAGACGGGTTCTCTGGAAACACCATATATTTT. As protein: CASSQDGFSGNTIYF.

This clone was found a few times. The chain uses TRBV7-9 and TRBJ2-5, with 16 bases fitting TRBD2. V shed 4 bases and J 5 bases; nucleotides not matched to a gene: 7. Germline assignment: CDR1 SEHNR and CDR2 FQNEAQ (reference sequence). CDR3 length: 17 residues. Here the CDR3 DNA reads TGTGCCAGCAGCTCAACCGGGACTAGCGGGGGGGCGGAGACCCAGTACTTC. It specifies CASSSTGTSGGAETQYF.

The rearrangement joins TRBV19 to TRBJ1-1; the D gene is possibly TRBD1 (5 bases). Germline V CDR1 and CDR2: LNHDA, SQIVND (reference sequence). V lost 6 bases and J 4 bases, leaving 21 bases between the germline ends. The CDR3 has 16 residues. The CDR3 nucleotides read TGTGCCAGTAGGACGGGACTTTCGAGGGATGGCACTGAAGCTTTCTTT. It yields the protein CASRTGLSRDGTEAFF.

The chain uses TRBV6-5 and TRBJ2-3; 9 nucleotides line up with TRBD2. This CDR3 has 15 residues. J gave up 7 bases and V 5 bases, and 10 bases lay outside the gene matches. Germline CDR1 and CDR2: MNHEY and SVGAGI. CDR3 nucleotide sequence: TGTGCCAGCAGTCCCGCGGTGAGCGGGGGGTATACGCAGTATTTT. It translates to CASSPAVSGGYTQYF.

The J gene is TRBJ2-5, the V gene TRBV27; 7 bases are shared with TRBD1. The CDR3 is 15 amino acids. Germline V CDR1 and CDR2: MNHEY, SMNVEV (reference sequence). The trim removed 4 bases at V and 2 bases at J, leaving 7 bases unmatched. The CDR3 sequence is CASSSGDREQETQYF. In nucleotides, the CDR3 is TGTGCCAGCAGTTCCGGTGACAGGGAACAAGAGACCCAGTACTTC.

The chain combines TRBV18 with TRBJ1-6; TRBD1 is a possible D gene (5 bases). The CDR3 is 13 residues long. V gave up 6 bases and J gave up 13 bases, with 16 bases separating them. The germline V gene has CDR1 KGHSH and CDR2 LQKENI. CDR3: CASSPAGDLPLHF. The CDR3 DNA reads TGTGCCAGCTCCCCCGCGGGGGACCTTCCCCTCCACTTT. Using reference TRBV18 and TRBJ1-6 for the parts outside the CDR3, the full variable domain is NAGVMQNPRHLVRRRGQEARLRCSPMKGHSHVYWYRQLPEEGLKFMVYLQKENIIDESGMPKERFSAEFPKEGPSILRIQQVVRGDSAAYFCASSPAGDLPLHFGNGTRLTVT.

The chain employs TRBV5-1 and TRBJ1-3, with 8 bases lining up with TRBD1. Trimming removed 5 bases from V and 1 base from J; junction bases left unmatched: 2. Germline-derived CDR1 and CDR2 are SGHRS and YFSETQ. The CDR3 is 14 residues long. The CDR3 nucleotides are TGCGCCAGCAGGGGACAGGTGTCTGGAAACACCATATATTTT. Translated, it gives CASRGQVSGNTIYF.

The chain has TRBV7-8 and TRBJ2-5; 12 positions agree with TRBD2. This CDR3 is 17 amino acids long. CDR1 and CDR2 (germline): SGHVS, FQNEAQ. V shed 3 bases, J shed 3 bases, and the junction held 8 bases outside the gene matches. The CDR3 sequence: CASSFPSGGAGKETQYF. The CDR3 bases are TGTGCCAGCAGCTTTCCTAGCGGGGGGGCTGGGAAAGAGACCCAGTACTTC.